This T cell receptor (beta chain) is from a study of T cell repertoires in cytomegalovirus infection. Overall study: CMV infection and matching HLA type were both indicated by public TCR beta signatures.

Germline lookup yields CDR1 SGHRS and CDR2 YFSETQ. This CDR3 has 14 residues. With 7 bases removed from V and 8 bases from J, the gap between germline ends came to 16 bases. Study results and caveats: Dominating the ex vivo response were HLA-C-restricted CMV-specific TCR beta clonotypes.

In the case of this clonotype: No antigen is known for it.

Via MiXCR, TCRdb re-called the reads, giving one row per CDR3 protein. The data show approximately 260,000 distinct CDR3 sequences, with about 20% seen just once and 15% to 20% held by the top ten. Source: cultured PBMCs, taken from culture after CMV antigen stimulation. The chain employs TRBV5-1 and TRBJ1-6; possible D gene TRBD1, 5 bases. This clonotype originated in a human donor in good health (CMV status not recorded). Some clones in this sample may be carry-over from other donors' samples. The CDR3 DNA is TGCGCCAGCCGGAGAATGGAAGGGGATTCACCCCTCCACTTT. Its translation is CASRRMEGDSPLHF.